This T cell receptor beta chain was found in a study of T cells expressing NK-cell markers. About the study: The study drew TCR beta repertoires from sorted CD3+CD56+NKG2C+, CD3+CD56+NKG2C- and CD3+CD56-NKG2C+ T cells.

CDR1 SEHNR and CDR2 FQNEAQ come from the germline V gene (reference sequence). The CDR3 is 13 amino acids. Following a re-call of the 5' RACE reads, TCRdb has one entry per CDR3 protein and lacks DNA. This repertoire includes 500,000 to 700,000 distinct CDR3 sequences. Sequenced sample: blood T cells: a sorted CD56 or NKG2C T cell subset, CD4+ or CD8+ T cells, or bulk PBMC T cells (not recorded which). The receptor comes from a man aged 18 to 35 in good health. The genes are TRBV7-9 and TRBJ2-1; the TRBD2 assignment by TCRdb is unverifiable without DNA. CDR3 protein: CASSPTVAGEQFF. Full variable domain (missing parts from reference TRBV7-9 and TRBJ2-1): DTGVSQNPRHKITKRGQNVTFRCDPISEHNRLYWYRQTLGQGPEFLTYFQNEAQLEKSRLLSDRFSAERPKGSFSTLEIQRTEQGDSAMYLCASSPTVAGEQFFGPGTRLTVL.